This T cell receptor (beta chain) was captured in a study of tumor-infiltrating lymphocytes in localized non-small cell lung cancer. Study as a whole: Several tumor histologies, both smoking statuses, and some post-neoadjuvant chemotherapy samples were included. Resected tumor was paired with non-adjacent uninvolved lung from the same patient. General observations from the study: Immunotypes IM1 and IM2 had similar TCR-derived T-cell fractions. Not all patients were TCR sequenced, owing to tissue quantity.

Using immunoSEQ multiplex PCR, the repertoire was profiled, and TCRdb retains in-frame clones only, with some absent. Of 23,000 or so clones listed, about three fifths are singletons. With V trimmed by 3 bases and J by 3 bases, 3 bases remained unmatched. There are 14 residues in the CDR3. The germline gives CDR1 SGDLS, CDR2 YYNGEE. To note about this clone: The antigen is undetermined.

J is TRBJ2-3 and V is TRBV9, with TRBD1 matching over 8 bases. Sequenced sample: lung tumor tissue. The source is a human donor with non-small cell lung cancer. The CDR3 reads CASSGQGMTDTQYF. CDR3 bases: TGTGCCAGCAGCGGACAGGGGATGACAGATACGCAGTATTTT.